One and the same sample provided the 12 T cell receptor beta chains below, sequenced in a study of yellow fever vaccine responses in identical twins. TCRdb reprocessed the RT-PCR reads with MiXCR, giving one entry per CDR3 protein. Of under 12,000 distinct CDR3 sequences in the sample, 77% were seen once. The sequencing used T cells from blood (PBMCs), unsorted or a sorted subset (not recorded which), collected before or after yellow fever vaccination (not recorded which). Receptors originate from a woman between 18 and 29 years old who received the yellow fever vaccine.

This clonotype was seen more than once but under ten times. This chain joins TRBV2 and TRBJ2-7; D unresolved. The CDR3 consists of 14 residues. V lost 3 bases, J lost 2 bases, and 11 bases lay in between. CDR1 and CDR2 (germline): SNHLY, FYNNEI. Here the CDR3 DNA reads TGTGCCAGCAGTGAGCCCCCTTTCACCTACGAGCAGTACTTC. Translation gives CASSEPPFTYEQYF.

A single count supports this clonotype. The chain has TRBV28 and TRBJ1-5; D is unresolved. Trimming cost V 1 base and J 0 bases, with 10 bases left between them. In germline, CDR1 is MDHEN, CDR2 SYDVKM. The CDR3 has 16 residues. Here the CDR3 DNA reads TGTGCCAGCAGTTTATTTGGCCAGGATAGCAATCAGCCCCAGCATTTT. This gives the protein CASSLFGQDSNQPQHF. The full variable domain, with the rest looked up from reference TRBV28 and TRBJ1-5, is DVKVTQSSRYLVKRTGEKVFLECVQDMDHENMFWYRQDPGLGLRLIYFSYDVKMKEKGDIPEGYSVSREKKERFSLILESASTNQTSMYLCASSLFGQDSNQPQHFGDGTRLSIL.

This clonotype occurred a few times. V gene TRBV20-1 combines with J gene TRBJ2-1; 7 bases are shared with TRBD2. Germline CDR1 DFQATT, CDR2 SNEGSKA (reference sequence). J lost 0 bases, V lost 2 bases, and 13 bases had no gene match. The CDR3 runs 18 residues. CDR3 region: CSARSTLAPHFSYNEQFF. CDR3 bases: TGCAGTGCTAGATCCACACTAGCGCCCCATTTCTCCTACAATGAGCAGTTCTTC.

The chain is built from TRBV29-1 and TRBJ2-5; the D is unclear. Germline V gives CDR1 SQVTM, CDR2 ANQGSEA. There are 12 residues in the CDR3. V lost 4 bases to trimming and J lost 5 bases, with 11 bases between them. Here the CDR3 DNA reads TGCAGCGTTGTACCGTTGGGGGAGACCCAGTACTTC. Amino acid sequence: CSVVPLGETQYF.

This chain joins TRBV9 and TRBJ2-1; D remains ambiguous. Germline V gene sequence: CDR1 SGDLS, CDR2 YYNGEE. This CDR3 is built from 8 residues. V dropped 7 bases and J dropped 9 bases, with 2 bases sitting between them. The CDR3 DNA follows: TGTGCCAGCGGTGAGCAGTTCTTC. Amino acid sequence: CASGEQFF.

The chain couples TRBV29-1 to TRBJ2-1; D might be TRBD1 (5 bases). The CDR3 runs to 13 residues. Trimming pared 0 bases from V and 9 bases from J, leaving 12 bases between. Germline V gene sequence: CDR1 SQVTM, CDR2 ANQGSEA. CDR3 coding DNA: TGCAGCGTTGAAGATTTGTACAGGAGTGAGCAGTTCTTC. Its translation: CSVEDLYRSEQFF.

The CDR3 protein is CASSLNRQFYEQYV. Here the CDR3 DNA reads TGTGCCAGCAGCTTAAATAGGCAGTTCTACGAGCAGTACGTC. The chain is built from TRBV7-3 and TRBJ2-7; D is ambiguous. Trimming removed 1 base at V and 3 bases at J, with 10 bases between. The CDR3 contains 14 residues. CDR1 is SGHTA and CDR2 is FQGTGA in the germline V gene.

This clonotype was detected only a few times. The V and J genes are TRBV6-1 and TRBJ1-5, with D perhaps TRBD1 (5 bases). Trimming shortened V by 0 bases and J by 2 bases, and 11 bases separated the two germline ends. CDR1 is MNHNS and CDR2 is SASEGT in the germline V gene. This CDR3 contains 16 residues. The CDR3 coding sequence is TGTGCCAGCAGTGAAGCTTCAGGGAGGCGCAATCAGCCCCAGCATTTT. It specifies CASSEASGRRNQPQHF.

This chain uses TRBV5-6 with TRBJ1-5; possible D gene TRBD1, 6 bases. Germline CDR1 and CDR2: SGHDT and YYEEEE. Trimming removed 1 base at V and 3 bases at J, with 11 bases between. The CDR3 has 15 residues. The CDR3 bases are TGTGCCAGCAGCTTGTACGGACAGAACAATCAGCCCCAGCATTTT. It specifies CASSLYGQNNQPQHF.

The chain joins TRBV2 to TRBJ1-1; D ambiguous. The V end was cut by 1 base, the J end by 1 base, with 1 base between. The CDR3 has 12 residues. Germline V CDR1 and CDR2: SNHLY, FYNNEI. The CDR3 region has the DNA TGTGCCAGCAGTGAAGGGAACACTGAAGCTTTCTTT. Amino acids: CASSEGNTEAFF.

This sequence joins TRBV2 and TRBJ2-7; no clear D. V was clipped by 3 bases and J by 5 bases, with 17 bases between them. In germline, CDR1 is SNHLY, CDR2 FYNNEI. The CDR3 extends over 15 amino acids. CDR3 sequence: CASSDMGPKADEQYF. Here the CDR3 DNA reads TGTGCCAGCAGTGATATGGGCCCAAAGGCGGACGAGCAGTACTTC.

This clonotype turned up a few times. The chain couples TRBV19 to TRBJ1-1; a possible D gene is TRBD1 (5 bases). The CDR3 consists of 13 residues. Germline V CDR1 and CDR2: LNHDA, SQIVND (reference sequence). V gave up 3 bases and J gave up 4 bases, with 9 bases separating them. This chain's CDR3 is CASSIGRATEAFF. The CDR3 DNA follows: TGTGCCAGTAGTATCGGCAGGGCCACTGAAGCTTTCTTT.